A single sample is the source of the 30 T cell receptor beta chains below, sequenced in a study of blood T cell repertoires in COVID-19. Sequencing was performed with immunoSEQ multiplex PCR; in TCRdb, only in-frame clones are kept and a portion is missing. The sample includes around 130,000 clones, around 89% seen only once; the top ten take roughly a sixth. Sequencing used peripheral blood. The receptors derive from a man over 45 with active or convalescent COVID-19.

The chain carries TRBV5-1 and TRBJ2-7; TRBD2 might be the D (6 bases). The CDR3 totals 13 residues. Germline CDR1 reads SGHRS; CDR2 reads YFSETQ. V lost 2 bases and J 5 bases, leaving 11 bases between the germline ends. CDR3 in amino acids: CASSLRGSHEQYF. The CDR3 coding sequence is TGCGCCAGCAGCTTACGGGGGTCCCACGAGCAGTACTTC.

The chain employs TRBV24-1 and TRBJ2-3; possible D gene TRBD2, 6 bases. V shed 5 bases and J shed 0 bases, with 8 bases lying between them. Germline CDR1 reads KGHDR; CDR2 reads SFDVKD. CDR3 length: 14 amino acids. The CDR3 region is CATSVAGSTDTQYF. The DNA for the CDR3 is TGTGCCACCAGTGTGGCGGGGAGCACAGATACGCAGTATTTT.

The chain combines TRBV28 with TRBJ1-3; D is unclear. CDR1 is MDHEN and CDR2 is SYDVKM in the germline V gene. With 9 bases removed from V and 0 bases from J, the gap between germline ends came to 9 bases. The CDR3 is made up of 13 amino acids. CDR3 DNA sequence: TGTGCCAGTTCTTTCAGCTCTGGAAACACCATATATTTT. Translation: CASSFSSGNTIYF.

V is TRBV5-1 and J is TRBJ1-4; D might be TRBD1 (6 bases). V was cut by 0 bases and J by 0 bases, with 12 bases left in between. Germline CDR1 and CDR2: SGHRS and YFSETQ. The CDR3 has 17 residues. DNA of the CDR3: TGCGCCAGCAGCTTGGGGGGGACAAGTGCAACTAATGAAAAACTGTTTTTT. This gives the protein CASSLGGTSATNEKLFF.

V and J are TRBV11-2 and TRBJ1-1; D gene ambiguous. Germline-derived CDR1 and CDR2 are SGHAT and FQNNGV. Deletions cut 0 bases from V and 10 bases from J, with 12 bases between. The CDR3 has 13 residues. The CDR3 loop reads CASSLEGFGGAFF. As DNA, the CDR3 is TGTGCCAGCAGCTTAGAGGGGTTTGGAGGAGCTTTCTTT.

The chain carries TRBV10-3 and TRBJ2-2, with 12 bases matching TRBD2. Germline CDR1 and CDR2: ENHRY and SYGVKD. This CDR3 has 14 amino acids. V shed 6 bases, J shed 4 bases, and the junction held 0 bases outside the gene matches. The CDR3 coding sequence is TGTGCCATCAGGACTAGCGGGAGCACCGGGGAGCTGTTTTTT. Translating it yields CAIRTSGSTGELFF.

The gene calls are TRBV3-1 (or the pseudogene TRBV3-2) and TRBJ2-1, with a weak D call TRBD2 (6 bases). Germline V CDR1 and CDR2: LGHDT, YNNKEL (reference sequence). V lost 2 bases and J lost 5, with 10 bases in between. The CDR3 length is 14 residues. The CDR3 spells CASSQSWRDNEQFF. CDR3 DNA sequence: TGTGCCAGCAGCCAAAGCTGGAGGGACAATGAGCAGTTCTTC.

The chain is built from TRBV9 and TRBJ2-2, with 7 nucleotides matching TRBD2. CDR1 is SGDLS and CDR2 is YYNGEE in the germline V gene. With V trimmed by 4 bases and J by 0 bases, 3 bases remained unmatched. CDR3 size: 15 residues. The CDR3 reads CASSQTSANTGELFF. The CDR3 nucleotides read TGTGCCAGCAGCCAAACTAGCGCGAACACCGGGGAGCTGTTTTTT.

V gene TRBV11-3 combines with J gene TRBJ2-7; 9 nucleotides align to TRBD1. The J segment lost 7 bases and the V segment lost 6 bases, leaving 7 bases of the junction unmatched. There are 13 residues in the CDR3. The germline CDR1 and CDR2 sequences are SGHNT and YENEEA. The CDR3 region has the DNA TGTGCCAGCAGTCTTACAGGGGGCGTAGAGCAGTACTTC. Its translation is CASSLTGGVEQYF.

This clone was found once. The chain employs TRBV5-5 and TRBJ1-1; no firm D call. V was clipped by 5 bases and J by 2 bases, with 10 bases between them. Germline values: CDR1 SGHKS, CDR2 YYEKEE (reference sequence). The CDR3 consists of 13 residues. In DNA form, the CDR3 reads TGTGCCAGCAGGCGGGAACTTAACACTGAAGCTTTCTTT. Its translation: CASRRELNTEAFF.

J is TRBJ1-4 and V is TRBV5-1, with a weak D call TRBD1 (6 bases). The CDR3 has 15 amino acids. Germline CDR1 and CDR2: SGHRS and YFSETQ. V was trimmed by 4 bases and J by 7 bases, leaving 17 bases between them. The CDR3 loop is CASSRQAGHGEKLFF. CDR3 coding DNA: TGCGCCAGCAGCCGACAGGCCGGCCATGGTGAAAAACTGTTTTTT.

The J gene is TRBJ2-7, the V gene TRBV24-1; TRBD2 might be the D (6 bases). Trimming shortened V by 7 bases and J by 0 bases, and 9 bases separated the two germline ends. The CDR3 covers 13 residues. Germline CDR1 is KGHDR and CDR2 is SFDVKD. CDR3 DNA: TGTGCCACCAGCCGGGGGAGCTCCTACGAGCAGTACTTC. Its translation: CATSRGSSYEQYF.

V and J are TRBV2 and TRBJ1-2; 8 bases line up with TRBD1. The junction had 9 bases not matched to a gene; V was cut back by 0 bases and J by 6 bases. The germline V gene encodes CDR1 SNHLY and CDR2 FYNNEI. CDR3 length: 16 amino acids. In DNA, the CDR3 is TGTGCCAGCAGTGAAGCGCTTCTGGACAGGGTTGATGGCTACACCTTC. Its protein product is CASSEALLDRVDGYTF.

The chain joins TRBV29-1 to TRBJ2-5, with 7 bases identical to TRBD2. Trimming cost V 6 bases and J 4 bases; bases outside gene matches: 5. The CDR3 length is 12 residues. Germline CDR1 and CDR2: SQVTM and ANQGSEA. The CDR3 protein is CSVGGSRETQYF. The CDR3 bases are TGCAGCGTGGGGGGGAGTCGAGAGACCCAGTACTTC.

This clone has a handful of counts. J is TRBJ2-7 and V is TRBV7-8, with TRBD2 identical over 11 bases. This CDR3 is 15 amino acids long. J was trimmed by 3 bases and V by 5 bases; bases with no gene match: 6. CDR1 SGHVS and CDR2 FQNEAQ come from the germline V gene. The DNA of the CDR3 is TGTGCCAGCAGCGCAGGGACTAGCGGACTCTACGAGCAGTACTTC. It yields the protein CASSAGTSGLYEQYF.

The rearrangement links TRBV5-1 to TRBJ1-2; the match to TRBD1 covers 8 bases. The CDR3 runs to 15 residues. Germline CDR1 and CDR2: SGHRS and YFSETQ. The trim removed 4 bases at V and 5 bases at J, leaving 10 bases unmatched. The DNA for the CDR3 is TGCGCCAGCAGCCCCGAGGGGACAGGACCTTATGGCTACACCTTC. It encodes CASSPEGTGPYGYTF.

The chain combines TRBV19 with TRBJ2-5; 7 bases map to TRBD1. The CDR3 covers 16 residues. Trimming removed 7 bases from V and 2 bases from J; junction bases left unmatched: 13. Germline V gene lookup returns CDR1 LNHDA and CDR2 SQIVND (reference sequence). CDR3 region: CASTDQADRTQETQYF. The CDR3, as DNA: TGTGCCAGTACCGATCAGGCGGACAGGACACAAGAGACCCAGTACTTC.

This clone showed up just a few times. The rearrangement uses TRBV6-6 and TRBJ2-5; maybe TRBD2 (5 bases). V was pared by 5 bases and J by 4 bases, with 17 bases between. The CDR3 sequence is 15 residues long. The germline gives CDR1 MNHNY, CDR2 SVGAGI (reference sequence). CDR3 sequence reads: CASSASRVGRETQYF. As DNA, the CDR3 is TGTGCCAGCAGTGCCTCAAGGGTGGGGAGAGAGACCCAGTACTTC.

This chain connects TRBV5-1 to TRBJ2-3, with a weak D call TRBD1 (6 bases). The CDR3 has 15 residues. Germline V gene data show CDR1 as SGHRS and CDR2 as YFSETQ. Trimming took off 4 bases at V and 6 bases at J, with 18 bases between the two ends. The CDR3 region has the DNA TGCGCCAGCAGCATACAGGGTAGGGGTTCTGATACGCAGTATTTT. Translating it yields CASSIQGRGSDTQYF.

The CDR3 loop reads CASREGEYNEQFF. CDR3 coding DNA: TGTGCCAGCCGGGAGGGGGAGTACAATGAGCAGTTCTTC. This chain joins TRBV2 and TRBJ2-1, with 8 bases identical to TRBD2. The junction had 4 bases not matched to a gene; V was cut back by 8 bases and J by 4 bases. Germline CDR1 is SNHLY and CDR2 is FYNNEI. The CDR3 consists of 13 residues.

CDR3 sequence: CAISDGQGGNTEAFF. The DNA for the CDR3 is TGTGCCATCAGTGATGGACAGGGAGGAAACACTGAAGCTTTCTTT. This chain joins TRBV10-3 and TRBJ1-1; 8 bases are a match to TRBD1. Germline trimming cut 3 bases from V and 2 bases from J; bases unmatched to any gene: 5. CDR1 is ENHRY, CDR2 SYGVKD, per germline. This CDR3 has 15 residues.

This clone has just one count. The CDR3 is CAISTGRMNTEAFF. The CDR3 DNA reads as TGTGCCATCAGCACAGGGCGAATGAACACTGAAGCTTTCTTT. V usage is TRBV10-3 and J usage is TRBJ1-1, with D possibly being TRBD1 (6 bases). Germline CDR1 reads ENHRY; CDR2 reads SYGVKD. The CDR3 is 14 residues long. V was trimmed by 6 bases and J by 0 bases, leaving 11 bases between them.

This chain uses TRBV5-4 with TRBJ2-7; 14 nucleotides line up with TRBD2. The CDR3 spans 16 residues. CDR1 and CDR2 (germline): SGHNT, YYREEE (reference sequence). The V and J ends lost 4 bases and 6 bases, in that order; junction bases with no gene match: 9. This CDR3 is CASSAGLAGDFTEQYF. CDR3 in DNA: TGTGCCAGCAGCGCGGGACTAGCGGGAGATTTCACCGAGCAGTACTTC. Full variable domain (missing parts from reference TRBV5-4 and TRBJ2-7): ETGVTQSPTHLIKTRGQQVTLRCSSQSGHNTVSWYQQALGQGPQFIFQYYREEENGRGNFPPRFSGLQFPNYSSELNVNALELDDSALYLCASSAGLAGDFTEQYFGPGTRLTVT.

CDR3 loop: CASSSPLDRGRLNTEAFF. The CDR3 DNA follows: TGTGCCAGCAGCTCGCCTCTGGACAGGGGGCGTCTGAACACTGAAGCTTTCTTT. V is TRBV7-9 and J is TRBJ1-1; TRBD1 aligns across 11 bases. Unmatched junction bases numbered 10, after V lost 4 bases and J lost 0 bases. CDR3 length: 18 residues. CDR1 and CDR2 from the germline V gene are SEHNR and FQNEAQ (reference sequence).

The V call is TRBV3-1 (or the pseudogene TRBV3-2), the J call TRBJ2-1; 11 bases line up with TRBD2. The germline V gene encodes CDR1 LGHDT and CDR2 YNNKEL (reference sequence). The CDR3 sequence is 16 residues long. With 4 bases clipped from V and 9 bases from J, the junction kept 11 bases outside the gene matches. The CDR3 reads CASSPQLAGVQAEQFF. The CDR3 nucleotides read TGTGCCAGCAGCCCACAACTAGCGGGAGTTCAGGCTGAGCAGTTCTTC.

V gene TRBV5-1 combines with J gene TRBJ2-7, with 9 positions matching TRBD1. Unmatched junction bases numbered 13, after V lost 3 bases and J lost 6 bases. The CDR3 has 16 amino acids. In germline, CDR1 is SGHRS, CDR2 YFSETQ. The CDR3 loop reads CASSSGTGIGLVEQYF. CDR3 bases: TGCGCCAGCAGCTCGGGGACAGGGATCGGTCTCGTCGAGCAGTACTTC.

The chain uses TRBV6-5 and TRBJ2-2; the D is unclear. From germline, CDR1 is MNHEY and CDR2 SVGAGI. V dropped 5 bases and J dropped 2 bases, with 6 bases sitting between them. CDR3 length equals 13 residues. CDR3 DNA sequence: TGTGCCAGCAGTATTACTAACACCGGGGAGCTGTTTTTT. Protein sequence: CASSITNTGELFF.

The rearrangement joins TRBV14 to TRBJ2-5; D is uncertain. Germline values: CDR1 SGHDN, CDR2 FVKESK. The CDR3 runs to 12 residues. V lost 3 bases and J 4 bases, leaving 6 bases between the germline ends. This chain's CDR3 is CASSQFRETQYF. CDR3 nucleotide sequence: TGTGCCAGCAGCCAGTTCCGAGAGACCCAGTACTTC. The full variable domain, completed using reference TRBV14 and TRBJ2-5, is EAGVTQFPSHSVIEKGQTVTLRCDPISGHDNLYWYRRVMGKEIKFLLHFVKESKQDESGMPNNRFLAERTGGTYSTLKVQPAELEDSGVYFCASSQFRETQYFGPGTRLLVL.

The J gene is TRBJ1-1, the V gene TRBV2; a possible D gene is TRBD1 (5 bases). V shed 4 bases and J shed 0 bases, with 6 bases lying between them. CDR1 is SNHLY, CDR2 FYNNEI, per germline. This CDR3 has 13 residues. Here the CDR3 reads CASSGTLNTEAFF. CDR3 DNA sequence: TGTGCCAGCAGTGGGACATTGAACACTGAAGCTTTCTTT.

The chain joins TRBV18 to TRBJ2-7; no clear D gene. There are 12 residues in the CDR3. Between the trimmed V and J ends, which lost 6 bases and 3 bases, there was a span of 9 bases. Germline V gene lookup returns CDR1 KGHSH and CDR2 LQKENI. The CDR3 DNA is TGTGCCAGCTCCCCCGCCAGCTACGAGCAGTACTTC. Encoded protein: CASSPASYEQYF.